Shown below are 16 T cell receptor beta chains from a single sample sequenced in a study of OX40 agonist ivuxolimab in advanced cancers. Only in-frame clones appear in the TCRdb table, and some are missing; sequencing was by immunoSEQ multiplex PCR. The sample shows about 89,000 clones, around 84% of them seen only once. This sample comprised CD4+ or CD8+ T cells sorted from blood, obtained in a trial of the OX40 agonist ivuxolimab. The receptors derive from an adult with an advanced solid tumor such as melanoma, head and neck, liver or kidney cancer.

The V gene is TRBV15, the J gene TRBJ2-7, with a possible D match to TRBD2 (5 bases). Deletions cut 5 bases from V and 0 bases from J, with 20 bases between. The CDR3 length is 17 residues. Germline V gene sequence: CDR1 LNHNV, CDR2 YYDKDF (reference sequence). This chain's CDR3 is CATSAEITGYGSYEQYF. DNA of the CDR3: TGTGCCACCAGCGCAGAGATAACGGGGTACGGCTCCTACGAGCAGTACTTC.

The rearrangement uses TRBV27 and TRBJ1-1, with 7 bases identical to TRBD1. The V gene end was trimmed by 5 bases and the J gene end by 1 base; junction bases not matched to a gene: 7. The CDR3 has 15 amino acids. Germline values: CDR1 MNHEY, CDR2 SMNVEV (reference sequence). This chain's CDR3 is CASSPWGQPNTEAFF. In DNA, the CDR3 is TGTGCCAGCAGTCCTTGGGGACAGCCGAACACTGAAGCTTTCTTT.

J is TRBJ2-3 and V is TRBV11-3; D gene uncertain. The V and J ends lost 7 bases and 2 bases respectively, with 25 bases between them. The CDR3 runs 18 residues. Looked up from germline, CDR1 is SGHNT and CDR2 is YENEEA. The CDR3 sequence: CASISPGQLRSSTDTQYF. CDR3 DNA sequence: TGTGCCAGCATTTCCCCCGGGCAGCTCAGGTCCTCCACAGATACGCAGTATTTT.

In DNA form, the CDR3 reads TGTGCCAGCAGCCCCAAATTACAGGGGGATAGCGACAATGAGCAGTTCTTC. Amino acid sequence: CASSPKLQGDSDNEQFF. V is TRBV9 and J is TRBJ2-1; TRBD1 matches at 8 bases. The CDR3 is 17 residues long. In germline, CDR1 is SGDLS, CDR2 YYNGEE. The trim removed 4 bases at V and 5 bases at J, leaving 14 bases unmatched.

The chain uses TRBV18 and TRBJ2-7; the D gene is possibly TRBD1 (5 bases). V gave up 0 bases and J gave up 9 bases, with 12 bases separating them. Per germline, CDR1 KGHSH and CDR2 LQKENI. This CDR3 contains 13 residues. CDR3 bases: TGTGCCAGCTCACCACCAGGGGCGGTCGGGCAGTACTTC. It specifies CASSPPGAVGQYF.

This chain connects TRBV18 to TRBJ2-3; 9 bases agree with TRBD2. CDR3 length: 15 residues. Germline V gene lookup returns CDR1 KGHSH and CDR2 LQKENI. Losses at the gene ends were 4 bases for V and 2 bases for J; bases not matched to a gene: 4. Here the CDR3 DNA reads TGTGCCAGCTCACTAGCGGGGGCCAACACAGATACGCAGTATTTT. It encodes CASSLAGANTDTQYF.

J is TRBJ2-3 and V is TRBV11-1; the match to TRBD2 covers 7 bases. The CDR3 has 17 residues. Trimming cost V 0 bases and J 1 base; bases outside gene matches: 7. From germline, CDR1 is SGHAT and CDR2 FQDESV (reference sequence). The CDR3: CASSLATSASGTDTQYF. The CDR3 DNA is TGTGCCAGCAGCTTAGCTACTAGCGCCTCCGGCACAGATACGCAGTATTTT.

The rearrangement uses TRBV7-9 and TRBJ1-1; D not resolved. This CDR3 is built from 12 residues. The V gene lost 7 bases and the J gene lost 2 bases, with 8 bases spanning the gap. CDR1 and CDR2 (germline): SEHNR, FQNEAQ (reference sequence). Written as DNA, the CDR3 is TGTGCCAGCACCCTACTCAACACTGAAGCTTTCTTT. Protein sequence: CASTLLNTEAFF.

This clone was counted a few times. The chain links TRBV2 to TRBJ1-6; D is uncertain. This CDR3 region has 14 residues. Germline values: CDR1 SNHLY, CDR2 FYNNEI. Trimming removed 6 bases at V and 7 bases at J, with 13 bases between. CDR3 nucleotide sequence: TGTGCCAGCAGGGTAACACAGCACAATTCACCCCTCCACTTT. Translated, it gives CASRVTQHNSPLHF.

The chain uses TRBV5-1 and TRBJ1-2; a possible D gene is TRBD1 (5 bases). This CDR3 has 13 residues. Trimming took 7 bases from V and 7 from J, leaving 17 bases between them. The germline gives CDR1 SGHRS, CDR2 YFSETQ. CDR3 coding DNA: TGCGCCAGCGGATTAGAGGGGCTCGGTGGCTACACCTTC. Protein: CASGLEGLGGYTF.

This clone was seen a handful of times. The chain couples TRBV5-1 to TRBJ1-1, with D maybe TRBD1 (5 bases). Per germline, CDR1 SGHRS and CDR2 YFSETQ. The CDR3 consists of 14 residues. The V and J ends lost 0 bases and 4 bases respectively, with 10 bases between them. CDR3 amino acids: CASSLAGQPTEAFF. CDR3 coding DNA: TGCGCCAGCAGCTTGGCGGGGCAACCCACTGAAGCTTTCTTT. Based on the CDR3 plus reference TRBV5-1 and TRBJ1-1, the full variable domain is KAGVTQTPRYLIKTRGQQVTLSCSPISGHRSVSWYQQTPGQGLQFLFEYFSETQRNKGNFPGRFSGRQFSNSRSEMNVSTLELGDSALYLCASSLAGQPTEAFFGQGTRLTVV.

The V call is TRBV6-6, the J call TRBJ2-2, with 13 nucleotides matching TRBD2. The CDR3 has 16 amino acids. Per germline, CDR1 MNHNY and CDR2 SVGAGI (reference sequence). V lost 6 bases and J lost 6; bases outside the gene matches: 7. CDR3 protein: CASRPLAGGNAGELFF. DNA for the CDR3: TGTGCCAGCAGACCACTAGCGGGAGGGAATGCCGGGGAGCTGTTTTTT.

This chain connects TRBV2 to TRBJ1-1; 7 bases agree with TRBD1. Germline V gene lookup returns CDR1 SNHLY and CDR2 FYNNEI. V gave up 10 bases and J gave up 2 bases; unmatched junction bases: 16. The CDR3 length is 16 residues. The CDR3 loop is CATTTGSAGGNTEAFF. The CDR3 nucleotides are TGTGCCACTACGACGGGCTCGGCAGGGGGAAACACTGAAGCTTTCTTT.

The CDR3 DNA follows: TGTGCCAGCAGTTTGAGATTTTTCGAGACCCAGTACTTC. Its translation: CASSLRFFETQYF. The genes are TRBV27 and TRBJ2-5, with D uncertain. The CDR3 totals 13 residues. CDR1 is MNHEY, CDR2 SMNVEV, per germline (reference sequence). Deletions cut 3 bases from V and 5 bases from J, with 10 bases between.

This clone was recorded only once. The rearrangement links TRBV19 to TRBJ2-7; D might be TRBD2 (6 bases). Germline V gene data show CDR1 as LNHDA and CDR2 as SQIVND (reference sequence). V was clipped by 8 bases and J by 6 bases, with 20 bases between them. This CDR3 region has 14 residues. This chain's CDR3 is CASGQSGGASEQYF. The CDR3 bases are TGTGCCAGTGGTCAAAGCGGAGGGGCGAGCGAGCAGTACTTC.

This clone was seen a few times. The V and J genes are TRBV18 and TRBJ2-7; D gene unclear. The germline V gene has CDR1 KGHSH and CDR2 LQKENI. The CDR3 runs to 14 residues. V lost 1 base and J lost 5, with 12 bases in between. The CDR3 bases are TGTGCCAGCTCACCACGTCGGGCTAACGACGAGCAGTACTTC. Translated, it gives CASSPRRANDEQYF.